These T cell receptor beta chains were read from a single sample in a study of T cells in Graves' hyperthyroidism and ophthalmopathy. TCRdb recomputed calls from the multiplex PCR reads with MiXCR, one row per CDR3 protein. The sample yields approximately 700,000 distinct CDR3 sequences, 15% to 20% seen once. Material for sequencing was blood. Source of these receptors: a man between 18 and 35 years old with Graves' hyperthyroidism. CDR3s leave out the opening cysteine and the closing phenylalanine or tryptophan. Fields, in order: V gene, J gene, CDR3 protein.

v_gene: TRBV27; j_gene: TRBJ2-5; CDR3aa: ASSWDREFETQY
v_gene: TRBV7-2; j_gene: TRBJ2-3; CDR3aa: ASSSRWADTQY
v_gene: TRBV19; j_gene: TRBJ2-6; CDR3aa: ASRTSGRYSGANVLT
v_gene: TRBV29-1; j_gene: TRBJ2-5; CDR3aa: SVVGKRETQY
v_gene: TRBV10-3; j_gene: TRBJ2-1; CDR3aa: AISELAASYNEQF
v_gene: TRBV20-1; j_gene: TRBJ2-1; CDR3aa: SARSGAGPYNEQF
v_gene: TRBV4-1; j_gene: TRBJ1-4; CDR3aa: ASSQVSTVYNEKLF
v_gene: TRBV7-2; j_gene: TRBJ2-7; CDR3aa: ASSPATVIYEQY
v_gene: TRBV7-3; j_gene: TRBJ2-3; CDR3aa: ASSPRDSRSTDTQY
v_gene: TRBV6-1; j_gene: TRBJ1-1; CDR3aa: ASSFGGAEAF
v_gene: TRBV28; j_gene: TRBJ2-7; CDR3aa: ASSSTEYEQY
v_gene: TRBV29-1; j_gene: TRBJ1-1; CDR3aa: SVAWAEAF
v_gene: TRBV29-1; j_gene: TRBJ2-7; CDR3aa: SVEESAGEQY
v_gene: TRBV9; j_gene: TRBJ2-5; CDR3aa: ASSVGNSGGLQETQY
v_gene: TRBV9; j_gene: TRBJ1-2; CDR3aa: ASSETGFEGYT
v_gene: TRBV28; j_gene: TRBJ2-1; CDR3aa: ASSLSQGANEQF
v_gene: TRBV28; j_gene: TRBJ1-2; CDR3aa: ASSAGQGNYGYT
v_gene: TRBV7-2; j_gene: TRBJ2-3; CDR3aa: ASSWADTQY
v_gene: TRBV9; j_gene: TRBJ2-1; CDR3aa: ASSVRQGGTAPQSNEQF
v_gene: TRBV18; j_gene: TRBJ2-1; CDR3aa: ASSPSTGRDNEQF
v_gene: TRBV6-5; j_gene: TRBJ2-7; CDR3aa: ASSYTSGSYEQY
v_gene: TRBV7-8; j_gene: TRBJ2-1; CDR3aa: ASSTPVLVGEQF
v_gene: TRBV20-1; j_gene: TRBJ2-5; CDR3aa: SASGSRETQY
v_gene: TRBV7-8; j_gene: TRBJ2-5; CDR3aa: ASSLEVAEGETQY
v_gene: TRBV3-1; j_gene: TRBJ2-1; CDR3aa: ASSQGADEQF
v_gene: TRBV6-1; j_gene: TRBJ1-3; CDR3aa: ASSQDRPLGGNTIY
v_gene: TRBV7-2; j_gene: TRBJ2-5; CDR3aa: ASSLDRGGQETQY
v_gene: TRBV20-1; j_gene: TRBJ2-1; CDR3aa: SAWTGEYNEQF
v_gene: TRBV28; j_gene: TRBJ1-5; CDR3aa: ASRPPTAYSNQPQH
v_gene: TRBV7-8; j_gene: TRBJ2-3; CDR3aa: ASSPLAGGGDTQY
v_gene: TRBV28; j_gene: TRBJ2-1; CDR3aa: ASSPQAVKGDEQF
v_gene: TRBV29-1; j_gene: TRBJ2-5; CDR3aa: SVRQGARETQY
v_gene: TRBV29-1; j_gene: TRBJ2-7; CDR3aa: SVEVDRGDEQY
v_gene: TRBV3-1; j_gene: TRBJ1-1; CDR3aa: ASSSVRRNTEAF
v_gene: TRBV7-3; j_gene: TRBJ2-1; CDR3aa: ASSLRLAGADKQF
v_gene: TRBV18; j_gene: TRBJ2-2; CDR3aa: ASSPFGGRYTGELF
v_gene: TRBV15; j_gene: TRBJ2-7; CDR3aa: ATSRDSLGNYEQY
v_gene: TRBV28; j_gene: TRBJ2-1; CDR3aa: ASSQTSGTGNEQF
v_gene: TRBV10-3; j_gene: TRBJ2-7; CDR3aa: AISGLAGEYEQY
v_gene: TRBV19; j_gene: TRBJ2-1; CDR3aa: ASSGRGGEQF
v_gene: TRBV20-1; j_gene: TRBJ2-5; CDR3aa: SAKMWEGETQY
v_gene: TRBV13; j_gene: TRBJ2-4; CDR3aa: ASSLSGGEVYQY
v_gene: TRBV7-8; j_gene: TRBJ1-1; CDR3aa: ASSLGAQLEAF
v_gene: TRBV11-3; j_gene: TRBJ2-2; CDR3aa: ASSYQLAGVPEELF
v_gene: TRBV4-2; j_gene: TRBJ2-7; CDR3aa: ASSQPGTSSYEQY
v_gene: TRBV12-3/TRBV12-4; j_gene: TRBJ2-1; CDR3aa: ASSLRTSDEQF
v_gene: TRBV28; j_gene: TRBJ2-3; CDR3aa: AINRDSTDTQY
v_gene: TRBV15; j_gene: TRBJ1-5; CDR3aa: ATNPGTGVYQPQH
v_gene: TRBV28; j_gene: TRBJ1-1; CDR3aa: ASGGTLRTEAF
v_gene: TRBV4-2; j_gene: TRBJ2-3; CDR3aa: ASSQARGQGSTDTQY
v_gene: TRBV2; j_gene: TRBJ2-5; CDR3aa: ASSRGVRETQY
v_gene: TRBV27; j_gene: TRBJ1-5; CDR3aa: ASSPFESGNQPQH
v_gene: TRBV6-2/TRBV6-3; j_gene: TRBJ1-4; CDR3aa: ASSPTGGPATNEKLF
v_gene: TRBV5-8; j_gene: TRBJ2-7; CDR3aa: ASSYGQGIEDEQY
v_gene: TRBV28; j_gene: TRBJ2-1; CDR3aa: ASSLAGASSYNEQF
v_gene: TRBV20-1; j_gene: TRBJ2-3; CDR3aa: SSEARLDTQY